The 17 T cell receptor beta chains presented below share a single source sample, sequenced in a study of blood T cell repertoires in COVID-19. Profiled with immunoSEQ multiplex PCR; TCRdb holds only in-frame clones, not every one. The table includes about 260,000 clones, 90% detected once. Sequencing input: PBMCs or T cells enriched from blood (not recorded which). Receptors originate from a woman aged 25 to 39 with acute COVID-19.

The V call is TRBV27, the J call TRBJ1-5; 7 positions match TRBD1. The germline V gene encodes CDR1 MNHEY and CDR2 SMNVEV (reference sequence). V dropped 0 bases and J dropped 5; count of bases not matched to a gene: 1. This CDR3 has 14 residues. CDR3 coding DNA: TGTGCCAGCAGTTTATCAGGGGGCTATCAGCCCCAGCATTTT. Protein sequence: CASSLSGGYQPQHF.

The chain joins TRBV5-1 to TRBJ2-2, with 9 nucleotides matching TRBD1. The CDR3 has 17 residues. Germline V CDR1 and CDR2: SGHRS, YFSETQ. The V segment lost 4 bases and the J segment 1 base; nucleotides outside the gene matches: 8. CDR3 coding DNA: TGCGCCAGCAGCCCCCTACGGACAGGGGAGAACACCGGGGAGCTGTTTTTT. Its translation: CASSPLRTGENTGELFF.

This clone appeared once. The chain employs TRBV7-9 and TRBJ1-2; D uncertain. Trimming shortened V by 1 base and J by 3 bases, and 6 bases separated the two germline ends. In germline, CDR1 is SEHNR, CDR2 FQNEAQ (reference sequence). The CDR3 has 13 amino acids. In nucleotides, the CDR3 is TGTGCCAGCAGCTTAGTGTCGGACTATGGCTACACCTTC. This encodes CASSLVSDYGYTF.

This clone appeared many times. J is TRBJ2-2 and V is TRBV25-1; the D is unclear. Germline CDR1 and CDR2: MGHDK and SYGVNS. Trimming took off 2 bases at V and 3 bases at J, with 7 bases between the two ends. This CDR3 contains 14 residues. Written as DNA, the CDR3 is TGTGCCAGCAGTGAAGGGCGCCACACCGGGGAGCTGTTTTTT. Encoded protein: CASSEGRHTGELFF. Variable domain in full (rest from reference TRBV25-1 and TRBJ2-2): EADIYQTPRYLVIGTGKKITLECSQTMGHDKMYWYQQDPGMELHLIHYSYGVNSTEKGDLSSESTVSRIRTEHFPLTLESARPSHTSQYLCASSEGRHTGELFFGEGSRLTVL.

This clone was detected only a few times. V gene TRBV30 combines with J gene TRBJ1-4; maybe TRBD1 (5 bases). The germline V gene encodes CDR1 GTSNPN and CDR2 SVGIG (reference sequence). This CDR3 contains 13 residues. Trimming took 7 bases from V and 6 from J, leaving 15 bases between them. The CDR3 region has the DNA TGTGCCTCAGCTCAGGGATTGGATGAAAAACTGTTTTTT. Its translation is CASAQGLDEKLFF.

In its sample, this clone was seen a few times. The rearrangement joins TRBV25-1 to TRBJ2-1, with TRBD1 matching 10 bases. The germline gives CDR1 MGHDK, CDR2 SYGVNS. The CDR3 spans 15 residues. The V gene end was trimmed by 4 bases and the J gene end by 4 bases; junction bases not matched to a gene: 4. The CDR3, as DNA: TGTGCCAGCAGTGCTGGGACAGGGGATTACAATGAGCAGTTCTTC. It is translated as CASSAGTGDYNEQFF.

The V call is TRBV18, the J call TRBJ2-1, with unresolved D. CDR3 length: 17 residues. V was cut by 3 bases and J by 4 bases, with 19 bases left in between. Germline V CDR1 and CDR2: KGHSH, LQKENI. The CDR3 sequence is CASSPIRREEVYNEQFF. Here the CDR3 DNA reads TGTGCCAGCTCACCGATTCGCCGTGAAGAGGTGTACAATGAGCAGTTCTTC.

The CDR3 reads CASSYYRVRTEAFF. The CDR3 DNA reads as TGTGCCAGCAGTTATTATCGGGTGCGCACTGAAGCTTTCTTT. The genes are TRBV6-5 and TRBJ1-1; D remains ambiguous. CDR3 length equals 14 residues. From germline, CDR1 is MNHEY and CDR2 SVGAGI. Trimming shortened V by 3 bases and J by 4 bases, and 12 bases separated the two germline ends.

The chain recombines TRBV5-6 with TRBJ2-2; D is possibly TRBD2 (6 bases). The V gene lost 2 bases and the J gene lost 3 bases, with 17 bases spanning the gap. CDR1 and CDR2 from the germline V gene are SGHDT and YYEEEE. The CDR3 is made up of 17 amino acids. The CDR3 spells CASSLEQLASHTGELFF. The CDR3 DNA reads as TGTGCCAGCAGCTTAGAGCAACTAGCTTCGCACACCGGGGAGCTGTTTTTT.

The chain combines TRBV29-1 with TRBJ1-1; D remains ambiguous. Trimming removed 3 bases at V and 6 bases at J, with 8 bases between. CDR3 length: 11 amino acids. Germline CDR1 reads SQVTM; CDR2 reads ANQGSEA. CDR3 region: CSVEPGAEAFF. The CDR3 coding sequence is TGCAGCGTTGAGCCCGGTGCTGAAGCTTTCTTT. Drawing the rest from reference TRBV29-1 and TRBJ1-1, the complete variable domain is SAVISQKPSRDICQRGTSLTIQCQVDSQVTMMFWYRQQPGQSLTLIATANQGSEATYESGFVIDKFPISRPNLTFSTLTVSNMSPEDSSIYLCSVEPGAEAFFGQGTRLTVV.

The rearrangement links TRBV28 to TRBJ1-1; tentative D call: TRBD1 (5 bases). The CDR3 spans 14 residues. The germline V gene has CDR1 MDHEN and CDR2 SYDVKM. Between the trimmed V and J ends, which lost 3 bases and 0 bases, there was a span of 8 bases. Here the CDR3 reads CASSFRQLNTEAFF. In DNA, the CDR3 is TGTGCCAGCAGTTTTCGACAGTTGAACACTGAAGCTTTCTTT. Looking up the rest from reference TRBV28 and TRBJ1-1 gives the full variable domain: DVKVTQSSRYLVKRTGEKVFLECVQDMDHENMFWYRQDPGLGLRLIYFSYDVKMKEKGDIPEGYSVSREKKERFSLILESASTNQTSMYLCASSFRQLNTEAFFGQGTRLTVV.

J is TRBJ1-1 and V is TRBV7-6; maybe TRBD1 (5 bases). Germline assignment: CDR1 SGHVS and CDR2 FNYEAQ. The CDR3 contains 14 residues. Trimming took 5 bases from V and 2 from J, leaving 12 bases between them. CDR3 DNA sequence: TGTGCCAGCAGCCGCGGGACGGCTAACACTGAAGCTTTCTTT. Translating gives CASSRGTANTEAFF.

The genes are TRBV29-1 and TRBJ2-3, with 9 bases identical to TRBD2. Unmatched junction bases numbered 6, after V lost 4 bases and J lost 4 bases. From germline, CDR1 is SQVTM and CDR2 ANQGSEA. The CDR3 spans 14 residues. The CDR3 sequence is CSVVLAGEADTQYF. In DNA, the CDR3 is TGCAGCGTTGTTTTAGCGGGAGAAGCAGATACGCAGTATTTT.

The chain is built from TRBV6-5 and TRBJ1-2; a possible D gene is TRBD1 (5 bases). CDR3 length equals 13 residues. V lost 6 bases and J 4 bases, leaving 12 bases between the germline ends. Germline V gene data show CDR1 as MNHEY and CDR2 as SVGAGI. CDR3 in amino acids: CASRGGEPYGYTF. The CDR3, as DNA: TGTGCCAGCAGGGGAGGGGAACCCTATGGCTACACCTTC.

Here the CDR3 reads CASSLGGFVGAAGNTIYF. Here the CDR3 DNA reads TGTGCCAGCAGCTTAGGAGGGTTCGTGGGGGCGGCTGGAAACACCATATATTTT. The genes are TRBV7-2 and TRBJ1-3; D is possibly TRBD1 (6 bases). V shed 1 base and J shed 2 bases, with 18 bases lying between them. CDR1 is SGHTA and CDR2 is FQGNSA in the germline V gene. The CDR3 spans 18 residues. Full variable domain (remainder filled in from reference TRBV7-2 and TRBJ1-3): GAGVSQSPSNKVTEKGKDVELRCDPISGHTALYWYRQSLGQGLEFLIYFQGNSAPDKSGLPSDRFSAERTGGSVSTLTIQRTQQEDSAVYLCASSLGGFVGAAGNTIYFGEGSWLTVV.

The chain has TRBV24-1 and TRBJ2-1; 10 bases agree with TRBD2. CDR1 and CDR2 from the germline V gene are KGHDR and SFDVKD. The junction had 8 bases not matched to a gene; V was cut back by 3 bases and J by 7 bases. This CDR3 is 16 amino acids long. The CDR3 is CATSDTEREGRNEQFF. CDR3 nucleotide sequence: TGTGCCACCAGTGATACAGAGCGGGAGGGCCGGAATGAGCAGTTCTTC.

V gene TRBV7-9 combines with J gene TRBJ2-1, with a tentative D call TRBD2 (6 bases). In germline, CDR1 is SEHNR, CDR2 FQNEAQ (reference sequence). The CDR3 is 14 residues long. V was shortened by 1 base and J by 14 bases, with 18 bases between the two germline ends. The CDR3 DNA sequence: TGTGCCAGCAGCTTAGTAGTTTTGGGGACGGGAGAGTTCTTC. Translated: CASSLVVLGTGEFF.